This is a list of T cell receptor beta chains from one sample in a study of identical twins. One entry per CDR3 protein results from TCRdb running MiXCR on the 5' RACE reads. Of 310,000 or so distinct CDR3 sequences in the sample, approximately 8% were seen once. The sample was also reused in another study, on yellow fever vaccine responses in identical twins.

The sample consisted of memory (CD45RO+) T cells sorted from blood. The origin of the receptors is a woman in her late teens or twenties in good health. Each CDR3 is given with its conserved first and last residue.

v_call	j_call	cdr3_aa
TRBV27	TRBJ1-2	CASSRQGAWAYGYTF
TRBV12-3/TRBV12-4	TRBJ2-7	CASSSSKTGTEQYF
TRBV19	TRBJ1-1	CASRGQGGGTEAFF
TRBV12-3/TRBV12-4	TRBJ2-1	CASSRDRRAFF
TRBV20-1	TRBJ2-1	CCARDLASGPYNEQFF
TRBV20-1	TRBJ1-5	CSARDGTATSYQPQHF
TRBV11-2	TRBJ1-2	CASSTRTGGYGYTF
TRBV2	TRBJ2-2	CASSDGLAGVTGELFF
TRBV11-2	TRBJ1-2	CASSSDRGGGYTF
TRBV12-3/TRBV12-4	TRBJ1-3	CASKLMSSGNTIYF
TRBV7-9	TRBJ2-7	CASSQRTGGSAYEQYF
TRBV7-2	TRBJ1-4	CASSLGPIVGELFF
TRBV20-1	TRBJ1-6	CSARDVVNNSPLHF
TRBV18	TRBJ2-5	CASSRELYQETQYF
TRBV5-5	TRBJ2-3	CASSTAPGATDTQYF
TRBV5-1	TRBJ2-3	CASSPTAGPGTDTQYF
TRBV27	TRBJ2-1	CASSLRAGGPLSYNEQFF
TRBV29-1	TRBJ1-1	CSVGGGQWNTEAFF
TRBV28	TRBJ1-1	CASTPGGGTEAFF
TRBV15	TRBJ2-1	CATSTDRGHKSSYNEQFF
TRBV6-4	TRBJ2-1	CASSERLAGVDEQFF
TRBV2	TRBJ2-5	CASSEEVGKETQYF
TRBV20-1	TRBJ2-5	CSARGPGRGETQYF
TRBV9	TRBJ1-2	CASGAGTGFPNYGYTF
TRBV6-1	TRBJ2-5	CASSPREGWETQYF
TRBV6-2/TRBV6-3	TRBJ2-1	CATLPPGGYRKPISYNEQFF
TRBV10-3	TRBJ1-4	CAISESSADEKLFF
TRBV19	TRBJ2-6	CASSGTGASGANVLTF
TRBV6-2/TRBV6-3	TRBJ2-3	CASSFLGPPTDTQYF
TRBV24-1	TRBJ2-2	CATSDFAGVGTGELFF
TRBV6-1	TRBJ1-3	CASSESEKAVRYF
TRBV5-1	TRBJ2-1	CASSLGASYNEQFF
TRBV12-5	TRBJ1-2	CASGLVPPPTGEGYTF
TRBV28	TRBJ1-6	CASSGTVDNSPLHF
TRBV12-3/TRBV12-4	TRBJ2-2	CASSGYRDSWRTGELFF
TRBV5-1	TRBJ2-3	CASRAGSPTDTQYF
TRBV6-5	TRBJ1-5	CASSHPSGRGNQPQHF
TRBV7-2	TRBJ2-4	CATSLPGGVKNIQYF
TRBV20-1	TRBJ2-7	CSAHNSGKGYEQYF
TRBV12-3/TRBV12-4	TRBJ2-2	CACCFPAFDATVDTGELFF
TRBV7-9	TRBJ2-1	CASSLLSSDYNEQFF
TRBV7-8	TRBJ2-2	CASSLVSSGRVGTGELFF